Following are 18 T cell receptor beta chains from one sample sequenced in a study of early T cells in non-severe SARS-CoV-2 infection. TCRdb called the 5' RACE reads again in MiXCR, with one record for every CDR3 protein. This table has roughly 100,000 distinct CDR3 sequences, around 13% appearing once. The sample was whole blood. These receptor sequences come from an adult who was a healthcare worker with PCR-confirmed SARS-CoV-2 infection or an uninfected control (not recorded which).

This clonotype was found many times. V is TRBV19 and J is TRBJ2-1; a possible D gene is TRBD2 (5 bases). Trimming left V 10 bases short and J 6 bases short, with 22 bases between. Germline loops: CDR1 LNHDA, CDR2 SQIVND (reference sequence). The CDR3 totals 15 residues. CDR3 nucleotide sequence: TGTGCCACCTTGGGCGCGGGCTTAGGTGTCAATGAGCAGTTCTTC. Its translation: CATLGAGLGVNEQFF. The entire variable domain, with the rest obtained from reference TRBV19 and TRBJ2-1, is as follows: DGGITQSPKYLFRKEGQNVTLSCEQNLNHDAMYWYRQDPGQGLRLIYYSQIVNDFQKGDIAEGYSVSREKKESFPLTVTSAQKNPTAFYLCATLGAGLGVNEQFFGPGTRLTVL.

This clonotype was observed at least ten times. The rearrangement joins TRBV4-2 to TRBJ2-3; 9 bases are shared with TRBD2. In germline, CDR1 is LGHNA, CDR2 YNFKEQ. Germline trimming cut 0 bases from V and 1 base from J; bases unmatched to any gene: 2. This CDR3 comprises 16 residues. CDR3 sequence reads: CASSQEAGGGTDTQYF. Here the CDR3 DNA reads TGTGCCAGCAGCCAAGAGGCGGGAGGGGGCACAGATACGCAGTATTTT.

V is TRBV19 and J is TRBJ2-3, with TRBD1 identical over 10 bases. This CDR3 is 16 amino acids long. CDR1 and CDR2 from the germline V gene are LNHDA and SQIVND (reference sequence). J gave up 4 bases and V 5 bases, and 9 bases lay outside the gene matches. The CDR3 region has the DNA TGTGCCAGTAGTTCACCCGGGACAGGGGCCGCAGATACGCAGTATTTT. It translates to CASSSPGTGAADTQYF.

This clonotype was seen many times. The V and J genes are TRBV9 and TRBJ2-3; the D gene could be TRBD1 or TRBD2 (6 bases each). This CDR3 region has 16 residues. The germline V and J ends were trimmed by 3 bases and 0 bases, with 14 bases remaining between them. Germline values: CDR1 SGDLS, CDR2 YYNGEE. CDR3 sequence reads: CASSAVRGTSTDTQYF. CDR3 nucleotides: TGTGCCAGCAGCGCCGTTAGGGGGACTAGCACAGATACGCAGTATTTT.

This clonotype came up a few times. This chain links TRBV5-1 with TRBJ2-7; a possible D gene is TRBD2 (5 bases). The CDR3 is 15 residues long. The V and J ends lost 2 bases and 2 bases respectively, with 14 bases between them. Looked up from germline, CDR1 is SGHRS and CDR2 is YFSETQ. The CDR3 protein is CASSFSTEGPYEQYF. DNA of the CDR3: TGCGCCAGCAGCTTTTCGACCGAGGGCCCCTACGAGCAGTACTTC. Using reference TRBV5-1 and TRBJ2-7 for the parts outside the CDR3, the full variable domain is KAGVTQTPRYLIKTRGQQVTLSCSPISGHRSVSWYQQTPGQGLQFLFEYFSETQRNKGNFPGRFSGRQFSNSRSEMNVSTLELGDSALYLCASSFSTEGPYEQYFGPGTRLTVT.

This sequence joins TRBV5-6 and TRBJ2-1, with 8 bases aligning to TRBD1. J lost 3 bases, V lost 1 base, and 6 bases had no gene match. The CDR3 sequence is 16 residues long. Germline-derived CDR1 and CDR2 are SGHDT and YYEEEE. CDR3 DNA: TGTGCCAGCAGCTTGTTCGGCAGGGGGCTCTACAATGAGCAGTTCTTC. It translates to CASSLFGRGLYNEQFF.

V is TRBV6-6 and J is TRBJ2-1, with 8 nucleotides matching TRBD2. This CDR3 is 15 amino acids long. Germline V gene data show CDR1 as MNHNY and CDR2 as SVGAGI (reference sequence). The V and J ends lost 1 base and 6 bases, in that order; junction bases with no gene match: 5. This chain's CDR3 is CASSYWTAGVNEQFF. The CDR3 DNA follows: TGTGCCAGCAGTTACTGGACAGCGGGAGTCAATGAGCAGTTCTTC.

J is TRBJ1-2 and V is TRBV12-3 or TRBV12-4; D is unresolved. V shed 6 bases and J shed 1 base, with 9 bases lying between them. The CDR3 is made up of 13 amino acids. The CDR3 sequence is CASSLTLNYGYTF. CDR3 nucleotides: TGTGCCAGCAGCCTGACACTTAACTATGGCTACACCTTC.

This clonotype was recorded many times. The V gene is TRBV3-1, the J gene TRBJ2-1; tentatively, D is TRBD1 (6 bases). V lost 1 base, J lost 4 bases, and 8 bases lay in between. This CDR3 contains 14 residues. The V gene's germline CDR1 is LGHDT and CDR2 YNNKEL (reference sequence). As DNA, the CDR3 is TGTGCCAGCAGCCAAGGGACAGCTTACAATGAGCAGTTCTTC. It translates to CASSQGTAYNEQFF.

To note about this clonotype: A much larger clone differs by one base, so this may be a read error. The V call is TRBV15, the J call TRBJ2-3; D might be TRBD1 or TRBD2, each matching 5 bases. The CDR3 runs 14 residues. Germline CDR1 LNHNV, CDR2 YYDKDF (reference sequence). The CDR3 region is CATGRDPGRATQYF. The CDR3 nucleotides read TGTGCCACCGGCAGAGATCCGGGGCGGGCTACGCAGTATTTT.

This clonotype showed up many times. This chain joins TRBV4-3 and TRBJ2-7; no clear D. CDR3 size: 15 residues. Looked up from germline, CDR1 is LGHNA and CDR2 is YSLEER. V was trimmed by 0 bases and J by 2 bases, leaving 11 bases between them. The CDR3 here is CASSQERYGTYEQYF. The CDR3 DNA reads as TGCGCCAGCAGCCAAGAAAGGTATGGAACCTACGAGCAGTACTTC.

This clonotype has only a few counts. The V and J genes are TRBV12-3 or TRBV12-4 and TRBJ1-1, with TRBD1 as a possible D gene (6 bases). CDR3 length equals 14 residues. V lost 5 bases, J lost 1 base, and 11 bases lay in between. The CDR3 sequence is CASSKNRENTEAFF. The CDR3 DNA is TGTGCCAGCAGTAAAAACAGGGAGAACACTGAAGCTTTCTTT.

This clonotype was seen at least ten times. CDR3 coding DNA: TGTGCCAGCAGCCTTATCGGGACTCCGGTCCAAGAGACCCAGTACTTC. As protein: CASSLIGTPVQETQYF. The chain employs TRBV12-3 or TRBV12-4 and TRBJ2-5; D might be TRBD2 (6 bases). The CDR3 is 16 amino acids. V was trimmed by 6 bases and J by 1 base, leaving 18 bases between them.

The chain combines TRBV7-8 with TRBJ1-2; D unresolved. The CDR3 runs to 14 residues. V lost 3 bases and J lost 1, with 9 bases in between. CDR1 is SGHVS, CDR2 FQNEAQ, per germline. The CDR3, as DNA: TGTGCCAGCAGCTTCCCAGACAATAACTATGGCTACACCTTC. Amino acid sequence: CASSFPDNNYGYTF. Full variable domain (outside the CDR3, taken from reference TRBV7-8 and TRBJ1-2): GAGVSQSPRYKVAKRGQDVALRCDPISGHVSLFWYQQALGQGPEFLTYFQNEAQLDKSGLPSDRFFAERPEGSVSTLKIQRTQQEDSAVYLCASSFPDNNYGYTFGSGTRLTVV.

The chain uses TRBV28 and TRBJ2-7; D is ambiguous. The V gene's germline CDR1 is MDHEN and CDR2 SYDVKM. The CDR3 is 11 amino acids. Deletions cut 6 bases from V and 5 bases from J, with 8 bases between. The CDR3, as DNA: TGTGCCAGCAGGTCCCCGCACGAGCAGTACTTC. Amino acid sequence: CASRSPHEQYF.

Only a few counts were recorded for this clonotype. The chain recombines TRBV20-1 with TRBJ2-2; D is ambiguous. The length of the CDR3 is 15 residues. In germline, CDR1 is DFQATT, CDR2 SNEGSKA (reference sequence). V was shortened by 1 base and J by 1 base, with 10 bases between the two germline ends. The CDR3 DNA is TGCAGTGCTAGAGCAATGGGTTGGAACACCGGGGAGCTGTTTTTT. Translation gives CSARAMGWNTGELFF.

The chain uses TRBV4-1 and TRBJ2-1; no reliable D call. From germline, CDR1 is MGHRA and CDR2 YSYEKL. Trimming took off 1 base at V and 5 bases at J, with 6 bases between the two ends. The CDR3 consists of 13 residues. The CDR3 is CASSQVNDNEQFF. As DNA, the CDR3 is TGCGCCAGCAGCCAAGTTAACGACAATGAGCAGTTCTTC.

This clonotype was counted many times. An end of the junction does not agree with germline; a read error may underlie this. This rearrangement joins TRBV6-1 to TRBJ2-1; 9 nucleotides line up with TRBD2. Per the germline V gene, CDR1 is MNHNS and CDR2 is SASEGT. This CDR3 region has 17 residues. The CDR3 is CASREASGIIVNNEQFF. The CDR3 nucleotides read TGTGCCAGCAGGGAAGCTAGCGGGATTATTGTAAACAATGAGCAGTTCTTC.